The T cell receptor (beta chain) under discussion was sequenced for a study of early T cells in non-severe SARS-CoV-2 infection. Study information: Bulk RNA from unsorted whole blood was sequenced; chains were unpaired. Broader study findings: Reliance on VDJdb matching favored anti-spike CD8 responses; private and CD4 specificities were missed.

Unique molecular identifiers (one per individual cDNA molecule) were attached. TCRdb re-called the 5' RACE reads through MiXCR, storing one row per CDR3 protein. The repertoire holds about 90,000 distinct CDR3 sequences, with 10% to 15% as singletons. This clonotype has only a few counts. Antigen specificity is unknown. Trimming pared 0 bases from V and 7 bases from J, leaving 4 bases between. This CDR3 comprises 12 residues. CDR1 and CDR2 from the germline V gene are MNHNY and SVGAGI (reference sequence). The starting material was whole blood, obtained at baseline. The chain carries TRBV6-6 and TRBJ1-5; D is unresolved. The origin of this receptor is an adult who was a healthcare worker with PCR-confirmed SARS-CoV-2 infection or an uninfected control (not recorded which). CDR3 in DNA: TGTGCCAGCAGTTACTCAAGCCAGCCCCAGCATTTT. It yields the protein CASSYSSQPQHF.